Below, one T cell receptor beta chain is given with its context. Other DNA sequences in this sample translate to the same CDR3. This sample stems from a study of blood T cell repertoires in COVID-19. Whole-study context: Both acute and convalescent COVID-19 samples were obtained from the United States, Italy and Spain.

The V gene's germline CDR1 is MGHRA and CDR2 YSYEKL. V dropped 0 bases and J dropped 5 bases, with 7 bases sitting between them. The length of the CDR3 is 13 residues. Participant age was 18 to 89 years, and participants resided in fewer than 25 US areas. Clinical history as reported by participants underpinned cohort assignment. In the original analysis: Reference gene primers were amplified, and this amplification served to estimate nucleated cell counts. The table came from immunoSEQ multiplex PCR; TCRdb's copy has only in-frame clones and leaves some out. That table gives V, J and clone size, and the DNA gave D and trimming. The data hold under 300,000 clones, with approximately 90% observed a single time.

The rearrangement uses TRBV4-1 and TRBJ1-2; D possibly corresponds to TRBD1 (6 bases). This clonotype originated in a woman aged 25 to 45 with acute COVID-19. Sequencing was done on a sample of PBMCs or T cells enriched from blood (not recorded which). CDR3 coding DNA: TGCGCCAGCAGCCAAGACAGGGGTTATGGCTACACCTTC. Protein: CASSQDRGYGYTF.